Included here is one T cell receptor (beta chain) sequence, with context. Its matching antigen is unknown. This record comes from a study of response to subunit inactivated influenza vaccine. Findings and caveats of the study: Few new T cells, the authors suggested, are recruited by each seasonal influenza vaccination.

Germline-derived CDR1 and CDR2 are SGHRS and YFSETQ. Trimming cost V 0 bases and J 2 bases, with 12 bases left between them. This CDR3 is built from 16 residues. Each CDR3 protein is one row after TCRdb ran MiXCR on the RT-PCR reads. The sample holds roughly 710,000 distinct CDR3 sequences, 12% to 15% seen once. The material was PBMCs from blood, obtained around 14 days before vaccination. This sequence was found in a man aged 50 or older who received an inactivated influenza vaccine. The chain couples TRBV5-1 to TRBJ2-1; D unresolved. The CDR3 region has the DNA TGCGCCAGCAGCTTGGGAGCAGGTTATCCCTACAATGAGCAGTTCTTC. This translates into CASSLGAGYPYNEQFF.